This TCR beta chain was found in a study of OX40 agonist ivuxolimab in advanced cancers. Study details: A partial response was reached by three patients: one with hepatocellular carcinoma and two with cutaneous melanoma.

TCRdb keeps only in-frame clones here, not all; method: immunoSEQ multiplex PCR. The data show about 46,000 clones, about 79% seen once. Trimming removed 5 bases from V and 11 bases from J; junction bases left unmatched: 10. Per the germline V gene, CDR1 is SGHTA and CDR2 is FQGNSA. This CDR3 has 14 residues. The clonotype was recovered from an adult with an advanced solid tumor such as melanoma, head and neck, liver or kidney cancer. The material sequenced was CD4+ or CD8+ T cells sorted from blood, taken in a trial of the OX40 agonist ivuxolimab. The chain is built from TRBV7-2 and TRBJ1-5; TRBD1 matches at 9 bases. The CDR3 spells CASSPDRGVRSQHF. CDR3 bases: TGTGCCAGCAGCCCGGACAGGGGAGTAAGGTCCCAGCATTTT.